This TCR beta chain was recorded in a study of T cell responses to AZD1222 COVID-19 vaccine. About the research overall: Whether given at about 4 or about 12 weeks, second doses were pooled. Study-wide findings and caveats: Once two AZD1222 doses were given, Spike-specific TCR breadth and depth went up.

TCRdb keeps only in-frame clones here, not all; method: immunoSEQ multiplex PCR. Among 80,000 or so clones listed, 70% to 90% were seen once. Trimming at V came to 4 bases and at J to 4 bases, leaving 9 bases not matched to a gene. Germline CDR1 and CDR2: KGHSH and LQKENI. The CDR3 runs 16 residues. As for this clone: The antigen remains unidentified.

This clonotype was obtained from an adult in good health. The chain recombines TRBV18 with TRBJ1-3, with 8 bases identical to TRBD1. This specimen consisted of peripheral blood, obtained on day 0 of AZD1222 vaccination. The CDR3 nucleotides are TGTGCCAGCTCACAAACAACAGGGGGGCCCGGAAACACCATATATTTT. This encodes CASSQTTGGPGNTIYF. Supplemented by reference TRBV18 and TRBJ1-3, the full variable domain reads NAGVMQNPRHLVRRRGQEARLRCSPMKGHSHVYWYRQLPEEGLKFMVYLQKENIIDESGMPKERFSAEFPKEGPSILRIQQVVRGDSAAYFCASSQTTGGPGNTIYFGEGSWLTVV.